These T cell receptor beta chains were read from a single sample in a study of T cell responses to AZD1222 COVID-19 vaccine. Clones were sequenced by immunoSEQ multiplex PCR, and TCRdb holds only the in-frame ones, with some missing. Here the sample spans around 96,000 clones, about 90% being singletons. The sample here was peripheral blood, taken 28 days after the second AZD1222 dose. These TCRs come from an adult who received the AZD1222 COVID-19 vaccine. CDR3s leave out the opening cysteine and the closing phenylalanine or tryptophan. Each record gives: clone size, V gene, J gene, CDR3 protein. Some rows have no size entry. The others give once, few or many, or a class for an expanded clone.

>NA|TRBV28|TRBJ1-4
ASRDGPFDNEKLF
>NA|TRBV19|TRBJ1-4
ASKDYGTGSDGEKLF
>NA|TRBV11-2|TRBJ2-7
ASSLDPGDEQY
>NA|TRBV13|TRBJ2-5
ASRIGTGEETQY
>NA|TRBV7-8|TRBJ2-1
ASSLSLAREQF
>NA|TRBV2|TRBJ2-2
ASRRGTGNTGELF
>few|TRBV6-1|TRBJ2-7
ASSEASAGFGEQY
>NA|TRBV5-1|TRBJ1-4
ASSFVGATNEKLF
>NA|TRBV2|TRBJ2-1
ASSELVASYNEQF
>NA|TRBV12-5|TRBJ1-1
ASGSGDVANTEAF
>NA|TRBV7-9|TRBJ1-2
ASSLEGTDSVNYGYT
>NA|TRBV27|TRBJ1-2
ATWVREGYT
>NA|TRBV30|TRBJ2-2
AYRRASTSGNTGELF
>NA|TRBV5-4|TRBJ1-1
ASSLLGLNTEAF
>NA|TRBV5-5|TRBJ2-2
ASSFMAPMSGELF
>NA|TRBV5-5|TRBJ1-3
ASSPAGGTSSGNTIY
>once|TRBV15|TRBJ2-5
ATSRGQLQETQY